A single sample is the source of the 16 T cell receptor beta chains below, sequenced in a study of cytomegalovirus exposure and HLA in healthy donors. The PCR made use of 60 Vbeta and 13 Jbeta primers. The repertoire was sequenced with immunoSEQ multiplex PCR; TCRdb's copy has only in-frame clones and lacks some. The sample includes 150,000 to 200,000 clones, around 76% of them seen just once. The specimen was PBMCs. The receptors here all came from a woman in her thirties in good health and CMV-seropositive.

The chain has TRBV28 and TRBJ1-6; 10 bases align to TRBD1. This CDR3 spans 14 amino acids. With V trimmed by 4 bases and J by 10 bases, 4 bases remained unmatched. The germline V gene encodes CDR1 MDHEN and CDR2 SYDVKM. The CDR3: CASSSGTGASPLHF. The CDR3 coding sequence is TGTGCCAGCAGTTCAGGGACAGGGGCCTCACCCCTCCACTTT.

The chain carries TRBV11-3 and TRBJ2-7, with a weak D call TRBD2 (6 bases). Trimming left V 6 bases short and J 2 bases short, with 17 bases between. Germline V lookup: CDR1 SGHNT, CDR2 YENEEA. The CDR3 covers 15 residues. CDR3 sequence: CASSLGGDPAYEQYF. For the CDR3, the DNA is TGTGCCAGCAGTCTAGGAGGGGACCCTGCCTACGAGCAGTACTTC.

The chain couples TRBV5-8 to TRBJ2-7; 14 nucleotides agree with TRBD2. CDR3 size: 18 residues. CDR1 and CDR2 from the germline V gene are SGHTS and YDEGEE. Losses at the gene ends were 4 bases for V and 2 bases for J; bases not matched to a gene: 11. CDR3 region: CASSRPGTSGGATYEQYF. CDR3 nucleotide sequence: TGTGCCAGCAGCCGTCCCGGGACTAGCGGGGGAGCCACCTACGAGCAGTACTTC.

This chain connects TRBV7-9 to TRBJ2-7; no reliable D call. CDR3 size: 12 residues. Trimming took 3 bases from V and 3 from J, leaving 6 bases between them. CDR1 is SEHNR, CDR2 FQNEAQ, per germline (reference sequence). This CDR3 is CASSFTGYEQYF. The CDR3 coding sequence is TGTGCCAGCAGCTTTACGGGCTACGAGCAGTACTTC.

V is TRBV2 and J is TRBJ2-4; perhaps TRBD2 as D (5 bases). Germline CDR1 is SNHLY and CDR2 is FYNNEI. CDR3 length equals 18 residues. V lost 0 bases, J lost 0 bases, and 15 bases lay in between. The chain's CDR3 is CASSEALLGELAKNIQYF. CDR3 nucleotide sequence: TGTGCCAGCAGTGAAGCGCTTCTGGGAGAACTAGCCAAAAACATTCAGTACTTC.

The chain's CDR3 is CASSRFQGRSNYGYTF. As DNA, the CDR3 is TGTGCCAGCAGCCGATTCCAGGGGAGATCAAACTATGGCTACACCTTC. V gene TRBV9 combines with J gene TRBJ1-2, with D tentatively TRBD1 (6 bases). From germline, CDR1 is SGDLS and CDR2 YYNGEE. The V end was cut by 4 bases, the J end by 2 bases, with 18 bases between. This CDR3 is built from 16 residues. The whole variable domain, remainder taken from reference TRBV9 and TRBJ1-2, is DSGVTQTPKHLITATGQRVTLRCSPRSGDLSVYWYQQSLDQGLQFLIQYYNGEERAKGNILERFSAQQFPDLHSELNLSSLELGDSALYFCASSRFQGRSNYGYTFGSGTRLTVV.

The sample holds one count of this clone. The chain couples TRBV2 to TRBJ2-3; D is possibly TRBD2 (5 bases). The germline gives CDR1 SNHLY, CDR2 FYNNEI. The CDR3 has 13 amino acids. The V end was cut by 4 bases, the J end by 6 bases, with 11 bases between. The CDR3, as DNA: TGTGCCAGCAGTGGAGAGGGCCGGGATACGCAGTATTTT. Translated, it gives CASSGEGRDTQYF.

The chain combines TRBV7-5 with TRBJ1-6; the table's D call of TRBD1 was not tested on the DNA. TRBV7-5 is designated a pseudogene. The CDR3 length is 18 residues. DNA of the CDR3: TGTGCCAGAAGCCTCAGGCCTCACGAGAGCTCCTATAATTCACCCCTCCACTTT. Encoded protein: CARSLRPHESSYNSPLHF.

The V gene is TRBV27, the J gene TRBJ1-5; TRBD1 might be the D (5 bases). This CDR3 is built from 16 residues. Germline V gene lookup returns CDR1 MNHEY and CDR2 SMNVEV (reference sequence). Trimming cost V 3 bases and J 7 bases, with 19 bases left between them. CDR3 residues: CASSFRGWGSTQPQHF. The CDR3 DNA follows: TGTGCCAGCAGTTTTCGAGGCTGGGGCAGTACCCAGCCCCAGCATTTT.

The chain combines TRBV19 with TRBJ2-7; 12 bases match TRBD1. CDR1 and CDR2 (germline): LNHDA, SQIVND (reference sequence). J was trimmed by 4 bases and V by 3 bases; bases with no gene match: 1. The CDR3 contains 14 residues. CDR3 nucleotide sequence: TGTGCCAGTAGTATGGGACAGGGGGCTTACGAGCAGTACTTC. Residues: CASSMGQGAYEQYF.

The chain has TRBV6-1 and TRBJ1-2; D remains unclear. Germline assignment: CDR1 MNHNS and CDR2 SASEGT. The V and J ends lost 8 bases and 6 bases respectively, with 16 bases between them. The CDR3 loop spans 13 amino acids. As DNA, the CDR3 is TGTGCCAGCCTCACTTTTGAACCGGATGGCTACACCTTC. It yields the protein CASLTFEPDGYTF.

The genes are TRBV30 and TRBJ2-1; tentatively, D is TRBD2 (5 bases). Trimming removed 0 bases from V and 2 bases from J, with 11 bases in between. In germline, CDR1 is GTSNPN, CDR2 SVGIG (reference sequence). The CDR3 contains 15 residues. The chain's CDR3 is CAWSVRDPTYNEQFF. The CDR3 nucleotides are TGTGCCTGGAGTGTACGGGATCCAACCTACAATGAGCAGTTCTTC.

This clone occurred once. This chain links TRBV7-2 with TRBJ2-7; 8 positions match TRBD2. V was pared by 4 bases and J by 3 bases, with 11 bases of the junction left unmatched. The CDR3 is made up of 16 amino acids. In germline, CDR1 is SGHTA, CDR2 FQGNSA. This CDR3 reads CASSYQRTSSGYEQYF. In DNA form, the CDR3 reads TGTGCCAGCAGCTATCAAAGGACTAGCAGCGGCTACGAGCAGTACTTC.

This clone was seen only a few times. Additional DNA sequences in this sample encode the identical CDR3. This chain links TRBV5-5 with TRBJ1-6; D might be TRBD1 (5 bases). The CDR3 loop spans 15 amino acids. CDR1 SGHKS and CDR2 YYEKEE come from the germline V gene (reference sequence). Trimming stripped 4 bases from V and 9 bases from J, with 17 bases between. The CDR3 here is CASSPDQGPGSPLHF. CDR3 nucleotide sequence: TGTGCCAGCAGCCCGGACCAGGGCCCTGGTTCACCCCTCCACTTT.

The chain couples TRBV11-2 to TRBJ2-2; TRBD2 might be the D (5 bases). The V gene's germline CDR1 is SGHAT and CDR2 FQNNGV. V was shortened by 5 bases and J by 8 bases, with 12 bases between the two germline ends. The CDR3 is made up of 13 amino acids. CDR3 coding DNA: TGTGCCAGCAGCCCCAGCGGCGCGGGGGAGCTGTTTTTT. Its protein is CASSPSGAGELFF.

The chain carries TRBV7-9 and TRBJ2-3, with a possible D match to TRBD1 (6 bases). CDR1 and CDR2 (germline): SEHNR, FQNEAQ (reference sequence). The CDR3 loop spans 14 amino acids. V was clipped by 0 bases and J by 2 bases, with 6 bases between them. The CDR3 bases are TGTGCCAGCAGCTTAGCGGGGGCCACAGATACGCAGTATTTT. Protein product: CASSLAGATDTQYF.